One and the same sample provided the 12 T cell receptor beta chains below, sequenced in a study of blood T cell repertoires in COVID-19. The assay was immunoSEQ multiplex PCR, and TCRdb's table has in-frame clones only and misses some. This sample has approximately 240,000 clones, with 80% to 90% found just once. Material for sequencing was peripheral blood. The receptors come from a woman of 80 years or more with active or convalescent COVID-19.

V and J are TRBV7-2 and TRBJ1-2; 8 nucleotides agree with TRBD1. The CDR3 spans 15 residues. V dropped 5 bases and J dropped 1; count of bases not matched to a gene: 6. Germline V lookup: CDR1 SGHTA, CDR2 FQGNSA. The chain's CDR3 is CASSPDRGSNYGYTF. In nucleotides, the CDR3 is TGTGCCAGCAGCCCTGACAGGGGAAGTAACTATGGCTACACCTTC.

Details on this clone: Other DNA sequences of this sample code for an identical CDR3. This sequence joins TRBV19 and TRBJ1-1; TRBD1 is a possible D gene (5 bases). Germline V gene lookup returns CDR1 LNHDA and CDR2 SQIVND (reference sequence). There are 13 residues in the CDR3. Trimming stripped 6 bases from V and 1 base from J, with 9 bases between. The CDR3 spells CASSETANTEAFF. The CDR3 DNA sequence: TGTGCCAGTAGCGAGACAGCGAACACTGAAGCTTTCTTT.

V gene TRBV5-1 combines with J gene TRBJ2-7; 10 nucleotides line up with TRBD1. This CDR3 is 15 amino acids long. CDR1 and CDR2 from the germline V gene are SGHRS and YFSETQ. Trimming cost V 2 bases and J 5 bases; bases outside gene matches: 7. The CDR3: CASSFAGTGVDEQYF. CDR3 DNA sequence: TGCGCCAGCAGCTTTGCAGGGACAGGGGTTGACGAGCAGTACTTC.

This chain joins TRBV5-1 and TRBJ2-5; TRBD2 aligns across 7 bases. Germline V gene data show CDR1 as SGHRS and CDR2 as YFSETQ. This CDR3 spans 14 amino acids. Unmatched junction bases numbered 0, after V lost 0 bases and J lost 1 base. Here the CDR3 DNA reads TGCGCCAGCAGCTTGGGGACTAGCCAAGAGACCCAGTACTTC. Encoded protein: CASSLGTSQETQYF.

The genes are TRBV7-3 and TRBJ1-6, with 10 positions matching TRBD1. Germline CDR1 and CDR2: SGHTA and FQGTGA. J gave up 9 bases and V 5 bases, and 4 bases lay outside the gene matches. The CDR3 is 14 residues long. For the CDR3, the DNA is TGTGCCAGCAGCCCCCGGGACAGGGGTTCACCCCTCCACTTT. This sequence encodes CASSPRDRGSPLHF. The full variable domain, completed using reference TRBV7-3 and TRBJ1-6, is GAGVSQTPSNKVTEKGKYVELRCDPISGHTALYWYRQSLGQGPEFLIYFQGTGAADDSGLPNDRFFAVRPEGSVSTLKIQRTERGDSAVYLCASSPRDRGSPLHFGNGTRLTVT.

V is TRBV24-1 and J is TRBJ1-3, with D possibly matching TRBD1 (6 bases). The CDR3 runs to 17 residues. Looked up from germline, CDR1 is KGHDR and CDR2 is SFDVKD. Deletions cut 1 base from V and 0 bases from J, with 12 bases between. The DNA of the CDR3 is TGTGCCACCAGTGATTTTGCCGGACAGAACTCTGGAAACACCATATATTTT. Protein: CATSDFAGQNSGNTIYF.

V and J are TRBV7-9 and TRBJ2-7; D gene ambiguous. This CDR3 comprises 14 residues. CDR1 SEHNR and CDR2 FQNEAQ come from the germline V gene (reference sequence). The ends were cut back, 2 bases at V and 3 bases at J, with 11 bases in the middle. The CDR3 spells CASSLRDPSYEQYF. CDR3 DNA sequence: TGTGCCAGCAGCTTACGAGATCCTAGCTACGAGCAGTACTTC.

In its sample, this clone was seen a few times. The chain couples TRBV6-8 to TRBJ2-7, with TRBD1 matching 9 bases. Germline CDR1 and CDR2: MNHGY and SAAAGT. V shed 5 bases, J shed 0 bases, and the junction held 5 bases outside the gene matches. This CDR3 comprises 15 residues. The CDR3 nucleotides read TGTGCCAGCAGTCTCCGGGACAGGGACTCCTACGAGCAGTACTTC. Amino acids: CASSLRDRDSYEQYF.

This sequence joins TRBV28 and TRBJ1-5; a possible D gene is TRBD1 (6 bases). The germline V gene has CDR1 MDHEN and CDR2 SYDVKM. Trimming left V 5 bases short and J 0 bases short, with 11 bases between. The length of the CDR3 is 15 residues. CDR3 region: CASSRTDTSNQPQHF. In DNA, the CDR3 is TGTGCCAGCAGTAGGACAGACACTAGCAATCAGCCCCAGCATTTT.

The chain has TRBV28 and TRBJ1-2, with 7 bases matching TRBD1. There are 14 residues in the CDR3. Trimming took 6 bases from V and 5 from J; bases not matched to a gene: 9. Germline lookup yields CDR1 MDHEN and CDR2 SYDVKM. As DNA, the CDR3 is TGTGCCAGCAGACCGGGGACAGCCGTGTATGGCTACACCTTC. This codes for CASRPGTAVYGYTF.

This sequence joins TRBV13 and TRBJ1-3; 10 bases align to TRBD1. CDR1 PRHDT and CDR2 FYEKMQ come from the germline V gene (reference sequence). This CDR3 comprises 15 residues. With V trimmed by 5 bases and J by 4 bases, 5 bases remained unmatched. The CDR3 spells CASSRDRGRGNTIYF. CDR3 DNA: TGTGCCAGCAGCCGAGACAGGGGGCGAGGAAACACCATATATTTT. Together with reference TRBV13 and TRBJ1-3, the CDR3 gives the full variable domain: AAGVIQSPRHLIKEKRETATLKCYPIPRHDTVYWYQQGPGQDPQFLISFYEKMQSDKGSIPDRFSAQQFSDYHSELNMSSLELGDSALYFCASSRDRGRGNTIYFGEGSWLTVV.

The J gene is TRBJ2-5, the V gene TRBV7-2; TRBD2 matches 8 bases. CDR3 size: 17 residues. Germline V gene lookup returns CDR1 SGHTA and CDR2 FQGNSA. J gave up 7 bases and V 5 bases, and 18 bases lay outside the gene matches. DNA of the CDR3: TGTGCCAGCAGCCTTACCCCGGGACTAGGGCCGCGGGCGACCCAGTACTTC. It is translated as CASSLTPGLGPRATQYF.